This TCR beta chain was captured in a study of cytomegalovirus exposure and HLA in healthy donors. 13 Jbeta primers and 60 Vbeta primers were used for the PCR. As handled by the study authors: Later, roughly 86 million unique TCR beta chains were counted in an analysis, and about 10 million of them were shared. TCRdb keeps only in-frame clones here, not all; method: immunoSEQ multiplex PCR. From that table come the V and J calls and clone size; the DNA was used to work out D and trimming. Of roughly 180,000 clones in the sample, around 82% were seen once. The source is a man aged 25-40 years in good health and CMV-seronegative. The material sequenced was PBMCs.

The CDR3 loop reads CASSGRDRESPLHF. CDR3 bases: TGTGCCAGCAGCGGCCGGGACAGGGAATCACCCCTCCACTTT. The rearrangement joins TRBV5-6 to TRBJ1-6, with 9 bases lining up with TRBD1. V gave up 4 bases and J gave up 10 bases; unmatched junction bases: 6. Germline V CDR1 and CDR2: SGHDT, YYEEEE. This CDR3 comprises 14 residues.